Here is one T cell receptor (beta chain) with its context. This sample stems from a study of cytomegalovirus exposure and HLA in healthy donors. The CDR3 covers 12 residues. The V gene's germline CDR1 is MNHNS and CDR2 SASEGT. Trimming took 6 bases from V and 4 from J, leaving 9 bases between them. Clones were sequenced by immunoSEQ multiplex PCR, and TCRdb holds only the in-frame ones, with some missing. Among 300,000 to 450,000 clones listed, roughly 88% were seen once. This clonotype was sampled from a woman between 18 and 29 years old in good health and CMV-seronegative. V and J are TRBV6-1 and TRBJ2-5; D is perhaps TRBD1 (6 bases). Material for sequencing was PBMCs. The CDR3, as DNA: TGTGCCAGCAGACAGGGCCTAGAGACCCAGTACTTC. Translating it yields CASRQGLETQYF.